This TCR beta chain was identified in a study of blood T cells in healthy people across ages. This clonotype turned up a few times. Germline values: CDR1 MNHEY, CDR2 SMNVEV (reference sequence). V shed 6 bases and J 1 base; nucleotides not matched to a gene: 6. The CDR3 runs 14 residues. The second PCR ran about 6 to 11 cycles with a sample-barcoded 5' primer and J-beta primers. A single record per CDR3 protein comes from TCRdb applying MiXCR to the 5' RACE reads. The sample has under 850,000 distinct CDR3 sequences; under 40% are singletons. The TCR was taken from a man aged 18 to 29 in good health. The chain combines TRBV27 with TRBJ2-7; 7 nucleotides agree with TRBD1. The sequenced sample was blood. CDR3: CASRPPTGSYEQYF. The CDR3 DNA reads TGTGCCAGCAGACCCCCGACAGGGTCCTACGAGCAGTACTTC.